The TCR beta chain described here comes from a study of T-cell reconstitution after alpha-beta-depleted transplantation in children. TCRbeta library construction was performed incorporating unique molecular identifiers. Via MiXCR, TCRdb re-called the PCR reads, giving one row per CDR3 protein. The table has roughly 500,000 distinct CDR3 sequences, around 12% seen once. The receptor's source is a human donor who donated a stem cell graft to a child with combined immunodeficiency. Specimen: PBMCs from the stem cell graft donor, collected from the stem cell graft.

The CDR3 region has the DNA TGTGCCTGGGCAGGGGTGGCTGAGCAGTTCTTC. This encodes CAWAGVAEQFF. The chain has TRBV30 and TRBJ2-1; maybe TRBD1 (6 bases). The CDR3 sequence is 11 residues long. Germline-derived CDR1 and CDR2 are GTSNPN and SVGIG (reference sequence). V lost 5 bases and J 9 bases, leaving 11 bases between the germline ends.